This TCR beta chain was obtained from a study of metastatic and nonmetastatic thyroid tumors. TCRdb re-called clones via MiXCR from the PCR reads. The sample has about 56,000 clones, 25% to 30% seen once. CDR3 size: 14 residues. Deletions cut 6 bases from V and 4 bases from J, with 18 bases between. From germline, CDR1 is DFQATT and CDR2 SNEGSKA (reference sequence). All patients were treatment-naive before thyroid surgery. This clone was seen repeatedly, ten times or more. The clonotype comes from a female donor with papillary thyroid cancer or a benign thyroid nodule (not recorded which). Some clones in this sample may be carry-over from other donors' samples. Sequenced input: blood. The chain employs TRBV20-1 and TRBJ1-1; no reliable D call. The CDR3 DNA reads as TGCAGTGCCCCGAAGTCGGCGTCGTCCACTGAAGCTTTCTTT. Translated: CSAPKSASSTEAFF.